Shown below are 9 T cell receptor beta chains from a single sample sequenced in a study of read filtering for tumor transcriptome and immune sequencing. From about 400 ng of RNA, a library with molecular barcoded alpha/delta and beta/gamma adaptors was made. TCRdb independently ran MiXCR on the reads; one entry per CDR3 protein. This table has around 14,000 distinct CDR3 sequences, 20% appearing once. Input material: a population of CD138-negative cells sorted from bone marrow. Receptor source: a donor over 35 with multiple myeloma.

This clonotype was observed many times. The junction departs from germline at one end; a sequencing error may be responsible. This chain connects TRBV4-1 to TRBJ2-7; TRBD2 aligns across 10 bases. Germline assignment: CDR1 MGHRA and CDR2 YSYEKL. This CDR3 has 19 residues. Here the CDR3 reads CASSQDLAAGGTNTYEQYF. The CDR3 DNA sequence: TGTGCCAGCAGCCAAGATTTGGCAGCGGGAGGGACCAATACCTACGAGCAGTACTTC.

This clonotype has a count of ten or more. The chain employs TRBV2 and TRBJ2-1, with unresolved D. This CDR3 contains 13 residues. V lost 2 bases and J 8 bases, leaving 10 bases between the germline ends. CDR1 is SNHLY and CDR2 is FYNNEI in the germline V gene. The CDR3: CASSETHGDEQFF. In nucleotides, the CDR3 is TGTGCCAGCAGTGAAACTCACGGCGATGAGCAGTTCTTC. The full variable domain, its missing parts supplied by reference TRBV2 and TRBJ2-1, is EPEVTQTPSHQVTQMGQEVILRCVPISNHLYFYWYRQILGQKVEFLVSFYNNEISEKSEIFDDQFSVERPDGSNFTLKIRSTKLEDSAMYFCASSETHGDEQFFGPGTRLTVL.

CDR3 in amino acids: CASSLKGDYYEQYF. The CDR3 DNA is TGTGCCAGCAGCTTAAAAGGGGATTACTACGAGCAGTACTTC. The V call is TRBV13, the J call TRBJ2-7; possible D gene TRBD1, 5 bases. Per the germline V gene, CDR1 is PRHDT and CDR2 is FYEKMQ (reference sequence). V was trimmed by 2 bases and J by 3 bases, leaving 11 bases between them. CDR3 size: 14 residues.

At least ten counts were recorded for this clonotype. The chain combines TRBV5-1 with TRBJ1-2, with unresolved D. Germline lookup yields CDR1 SGHRS and CDR2 YFSETQ. Trimming left V 0 bases short and J 3 bases short, with 12 bases between. This CDR3 has 15 residues. This CDR3 is CASSLAPGRDYGYTF. CDR3 bases: TGCGCCAGCAGCTTGGCCCCTGGGCGCGACTATGGCTACACCTTC.

This clonotype was counted only a few times. The chain links TRBV6-5 to TRBJ2-3; the D gene is possibly TRBD2 (6 bases). V lost 1 base and J 0 bases, leaving 11 bases between the germline ends. This CDR3 has 16 residues. CDR1 is MNHEY, CDR2 SVGAGI, per germline. In DNA, the CDR3 is TGTGCCAGCAGTTACTTCGGAGGGTCTAGCACAGATACGCAGTATTTT. Its translation: CASSYFGGSSTDTQYF.

The V call is TRBV7-9, the J call TRBJ1-1, with TRBD1 matching 9 bases. The ends lost 7 bases at V and 6 bases at J; junction bases unmatched: 6. Germline V gene data show CDR1 as SEHNR and CDR2 as FQNEAQ (reference sequence). There are 13 residues in the CDR3. CDR3 sequence reads: CASTRQGGPEAFF. The DNA for the CDR3 is TGTGCCAGCACCCGACAGGGGGGCCCTGAAGCTTTCTTT. Full variable domain (missing parts from reference TRBV7-9 and TRBJ1-1): DTGVSQNPRHKITKRGQNVTFRCDPISEHNRLYWYRQTLGQGPEFLTYFQNEAQLEKSRLLSDRFSAERPKGSFSTLEIQRTEQGDSAMYLCASTRQGGPEAFFGQGTRLTVV.

This clonotype was detected a few times. This chain connects TRBV7-9 to TRBJ1-4; the match to TRBD1 covers 7 bases. Trimming cost V 3 bases and J 2 bases; bases outside gene matches: 3. CDR3 length: 15 residues. Germline CDR1 is SEHNR and CDR2 is FQNEAQ (reference sequence). The CDR3, as DNA: TGTGCCAGCAGCTTTACAGGGGTTACTAATGAAAAACTGTTTTTT. Its translation: CASSFTGVTNEKLFF.

This clonotype was observed many times. V usage is TRBV4-1 and J usage is TRBJ2-1, with 8 bases lining up with TRBD1. V was clipped by 3 bases and J by 0 bases; unmatched bases: 7. The CDR3 runs to 17 residues. Germline assignment: CDR1 MGHRA and CDR2 YSYEKL. The CDR3 protein is CASSQVRGRSSYNEQFF. The CDR3 nucleotides are TGCGCCAGCAGCCAGGTCAGGGGGCGGAGCTCCTACAATGAGCAGTTCTTC.

This clonotype was seen only a few times. V usage is TRBV3-1 and J usage is TRBJ1-1; D is perhaps TRBD1 (5 bases). CDR3 length: 12 amino acids. Germline V lookup: CDR1 LGHDT, CDR2 YNNKEL (reference sequence). V was trimmed by 4 bases and J by 7 bases, leaving 10 bases between them. The CDR3: CASSPGGGEAFF. In DNA form, the CDR3 reads TGTGCCAGCAGCCCCGGGGGAGGTGAAGCTTTCTTT. Variable domain in full (rest from reference TRBV3-1 and TRBJ1-1): DTAVSQTPKYLVTQMGNDKSIKCEQNLGHDTMYWYKQDSKKFLKIMFSYNNKELIINETVPNRFSPKSPDKAHLNLHINSLELGDSAVYFCASSPGGGEAFFGQGTRLTVV.